The clone carrying this T cell receptor beta chain was detected a few times. Its target is unknown. This entry belongs to a study of tumor and adjacent non-tumor tissue in lung cancer. Study overall: Patients were aged about 30 to 85, around ten men and about 5 women, stage I to III.

Findings and caveats of the study: TCR diversity was significantly greater in tumor than normal lung tissue.

This sample's RNA came from whole unsorted tissue. This non-tumor lung sample came from over 3 cm beyond the tumor edge. The library came from three nested PCR rounds adapted from ARM-PCR protocols. TCRdb reanalysed the multiplex PCR reads using MiXCR and keeps one entry per CDR3 protein. The sample lists roughly 43,000 distinct CDR3 sequences, roughly 66% seen once, with 45% to 55% in the top ten. The specimen was distant non-tumor lung tissue. This TCR was recovered from a middle-aged man with non-small cell lung cancer.

Here the CDR3 reads CASRVQSNTEAFF. The CDR3 DNA reads TGTGCCAGCCGCGTACAGTCGAACACTGAAGCTTTCTTT. The rearrangement links TRBV2 to TRBJ1-1, with D uncertain. Trimming stripped 8 bases from V and 1 base from J, with 11 bases between. Germline CDR1 and CDR2: SNHLY and FYNNEI. CDR3 length: 13 amino acids.